This T cell receptor beta chain was sequenced for a study of patients and donors after allogeneic stem cell transplantation. Trimming removed 5 bases from V and 5 bases from J; junction bases left unmatched: 5. The CDR3 runs 14 residues. Germline V lookup: CDR1 SEHNR, CDR2 FQNEAQ (reference sequence). By proportion, this clonotype is medium-sized. TCRdb reanalysed the RT-PCR reads using MiXCR and keeps one entry per CDR3 protein. The repertoire holds tens of thousands of distinct CDR3 sequences, 6.8% seen once, with roughly 36% in the top ten. The sample taken for sequencing was blood, either unsorted or a sorted T cell fraction (not recorded which). The gene calls are TRBV7-9 and TRBJ2-4; 8 nucleotides match TRBD2. The TCR was taken from a human donor who was either an allogeneic HSCT recipient or a stem cell or donor lymphocyte infusion donor (not recorded which). It is not recorded whose cells these are; they may come from a transplant donor. The chain's CDR3 is CASSRGLAENIQYF. The CDR3 region has the DNA TGTGCCAGCAGCCGAGGACTAGCTGAAAACATTCAGTACTTC.